The next 4 T cell receptor beta chains were all read from a single sample in a study of blood T cells in healthy people across ages (dated by TCRdb to the mid-2010s). Library method: 5' RACE. The run used an Illumina HiSeq 2500. The second PCR ran for about 7 to 11 cycles and used a J-beta primer mix along with a sample-barcoded 5' primer. The public sequencing data were trimmed at Q25 with fastp and processed into clonotypes with MiXCR by TCRdb, which kept only in-frame beta chains. Rows merge per CDR3 protein into single entries with the most common DNA and genes. In all, the sample holds about 580,000 distinct CDR3 sequences, and around 50% of those were seen once. The ten largest clones represent around 23% of the sample. The sequenced sample consisted of blood. Receptors were obtained from a man of 80 years or more in good health.

This rearrangement joins TRBV4-2 to TRBJ2-7, with 8 bases identical to TRBD2. From germline, CDR1 is LGHNA and CDR2 YNFKEQ. The J segment lost 0 bases and the V segment lost 1 base, leaving 8 bases of the junction unmatched. There are 17 residues in the CDR3. The CDR3 is CASSQGGSGTISYEQYF. DNA of the CDR3: TGTGCCAGCAGCCAAGGGGGTAGCGGGACCATCTCCTACGAGCAGTACTTC.

This clonotype was picked up a small number of times. The rearrangement links TRBV5-1 to TRBJ2-1, with 7 bases that match TRBD1. V dropped 5 bases and J dropped 7; count of bases not matched to a gene: 6. The CDR3 is 13 amino acids. Germline V gene data show CDR1 as SGHRS and CDR2 as YFSETQ. The CDR3 coding sequence is TGCGCCAGCAGTTCAGGGGGACGGAATGAGCAGTTCTTC. Its protein is CASSSGGRNEQFF.

This clonotype was seen a few times. The chain carries TRBV29-1 and TRBJ2-5, with D maybe TRBD1 (5 bases). V was trimmed by 4 bases and J by 6 bases, leaving 18 bases between them. The CDR3 has 14 amino acids. The germline gives CDR1 SQVTM, CDR2 ANQGSEA. CDR3: CSVGARVGAKTQYF. The CDR3 coding sequence is TGCAGCGTTGGGGCCAGGGTGGGTGCAAAGACCCAGTACTTC.

V usage is TRBV12-3 or TRBV12-4 and J usage is TRBJ2-1; TRBD2 agrees at 8 bases. Unmatched junction bases numbered 16, after V lost 3 bases and J lost 0 bases. CDR3 length: 20 amino acids. The DNA of the CDR3 is TGTGCCAGCAGTTTTGGTATCGGGGGGGACTTATTCCACTCCTACAATGAGCAGTTCTTC. Encoded protein: CASSFGIGGDLFHSYNEQFF.